This T cell receptor beta chain stems from a study of glioma-infiltrating T cells. General study results and limits: Gliomas, especially low-grade, showed above-expected tissue-blood divergence; non-neoplastic patients showed below. CDR3 overlap between tissue and blood was very small.

This clonotype was recorded at least ten times. Its antigen is not identified. TCR alpha and beta CDR3 regions were amplified from RNA using iRepertoire nested multiplex PCR. One-step reverse transcription and amplification started from approximately 100-400 ng of tissue mRNA or PBMC total RNA. From the multiplex PCR reads, TCRdb called clonotypes with MiXCR, one entry per CDR3 protein. The sample lists tens of thousands of distinct CDR3 sequences, roughly 40% seen once, with around two fifths in the top ten. This clonotype was sampled from a human donor with low-grade glioma or glioblastoma, undergoing nonglioma brain surgery, or in good health (not recorded which). Input material: glioma tissue, nonneoplastic brain tissue, or PBMCs (not recorded which).

CDR3 DNA sequence: TGCAGTGCTAGAGACGGTAGCGGGAGGGACGAGCAGTACTTC. This codes for CSARDGSGRDEQYF. The chain joins TRBV20-1 to TRBJ2-7; 11 nucleotides match TRBD2. Germline values: CDR1 DFQATT, CDR2 SNEGSKA (reference sequence). Trimming took 0 bases from V and 5 from J; bases not matched to a gene: 3. The CDR3 is 14 residues long.